This T cell receptor (beta chain) came from a study of blood T cell repertoires in COVID-19. V was clipped by 6 bases and J by 2 bases; unmatched bases: 10. The germline gives CDR1 MDHEN, CDR2 SYDVKM. The CDR3 runs to 16 residues. Authors' analysis steps: Amplification of reference gene primers was used by the study to estimate nucleated cell counts. Using immunoSEQ multiplex PCR, the repertoire was profiled, and TCRdb retains in-frame clones only, with some absent. V, J and clone size derive from that table, while D and trimming were established from the DNA sequence. Here the sample spans about 490,000 clones, 70% to 90% being singletons.

This chain links TRBV28 with TRBJ1-1, with 9 bases fitting TRBD1. This receptor was identified in a human donor in a cohort sampled during active COVID-19. Sequencing was done on a sample of peripheral blood. Written as DNA, the CDR3 is TGTGCCAGCAGACAACAGGGGGCAGGGGGAAACACTGAAGCTTTCTTT. Translated: CASRQQGAGGNTEAFF.